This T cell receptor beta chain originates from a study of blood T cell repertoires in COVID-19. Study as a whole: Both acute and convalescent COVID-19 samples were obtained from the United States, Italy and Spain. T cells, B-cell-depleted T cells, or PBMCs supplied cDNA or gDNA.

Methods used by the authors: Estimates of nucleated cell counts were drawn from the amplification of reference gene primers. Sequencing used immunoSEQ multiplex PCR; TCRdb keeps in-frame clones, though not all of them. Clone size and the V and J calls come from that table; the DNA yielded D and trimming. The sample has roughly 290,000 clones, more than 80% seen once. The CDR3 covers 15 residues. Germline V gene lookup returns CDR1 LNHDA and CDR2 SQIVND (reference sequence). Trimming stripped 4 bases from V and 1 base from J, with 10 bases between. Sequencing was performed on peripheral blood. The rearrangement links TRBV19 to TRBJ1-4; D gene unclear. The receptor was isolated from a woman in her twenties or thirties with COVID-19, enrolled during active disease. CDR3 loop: CASSRASGTNEKLFF. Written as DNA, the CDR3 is TGTGCCAGTAGTAGGGCCTCAGGAACTAATGAAAAACTGTTTTTT.